This T cell receptor (beta chain) stems from a study of identical twins. Study conclusions and caveats: A cross-sectional statistical analysis, not follow-up of the same donors, supported the conclusions. Clonotypes of the beta chain that were abundant in cord blood carried fewer insertions (memory repertoires showed none). Within beta out-of-frame sequences, the excess sharing observed between twins was weaker.

TCRdb recomputed calls from the 5' RACE reads with MiXCR, one row per CDR3 protein. Here the sample spans 500,000 to 550,000 distinct CDR3 sequences, approximately 20% being singletons. This CDR3 is built from 14 residues. V shed 3 bases, J shed 2 bases, and the junction held 6 bases outside the gene matches. Looked up from germline, CDR1 is SQVTM and CDR2 is ANQGSEA. This clonotype was observed many times. The target antigen is unknown. The data also belong to a second study, concerning yellow fever vaccine responses in identical twins. That source adds: As reported, the vaccine T cell response of twins seemed partly convergent and partly personalized.

V and J are TRBV29-1 and TRBJ1-2; 7 bases are a match to TRBD1. The sample was CD4+ T cells sorted from blood. The clonotype was recovered from a woman aged 18 to 35 in good health. The chain's CDR3 is CSVDTGVRNYGYTF. The CDR3 region has the DNA TGCAGCGTTGATACAGGGGTTAGGAACTATGGCTACACCTTC.